This is a list of T cell receptor beta chains from one sample in a study of technical replicates of blood from several donors. Generated by immunoSEQ multiplex PCR, the TCRdb table keeps only in-frame clones and is missing some. The sample has about 81,000 clones, more than 90% seen once; the top ten hold roughly 0.4%. Sequencing was carried out using T cells isolated from PBMCs. Receptor source: a human donor in good health. Both conserved end residues are part of each CDR3. D genes are given only for firm matches. Where a row states a size, it is once, few, many or the class of an expanded clone; other rows omit it.

clone_size: once; cdr3_length: 15; d_call: .; j_call: TRBJ2-1; v_call: TRBV9; cdr3_nt: TGTGCCAGCAGCCAAAGGGGCAGGGAAAGCAATGAGCAGTTCTTC; cdr3_aa: CASSQRGRESNEQFF
clone_size: .; cdr3_length: 14; d_call: TRBD1; j_call: TRBJ2-7; v_call: TRBV5-1; cdr3_nt: TGCGCCAGCAGCCTCGGGACAGCATCCTACGAGCAGTACTTC; cdr3_aa: CASSLGTASYEQYF
clone_size: .; cdr3_length: 15; d_call: .; j_call: TRBJ2-7; v_call: TRBV7-3; cdr3_nt: TGTGCCAGCAGCTTATCGGGGGACCACTCCTACGAGCAGTACTTC; cdr3_aa: CASSLSGDHSYEQYF
clone_size: .; cdr3_length: 19; d_call: .; j_call: TRBJ2-3; v_call: TRBV9; cdr3_nt: TGTGCCAGCAGCGTTCAACTTGGTTGGGCAGGGACTAGCACAGATACGCAGTATTTT; cdr3_aa: CASSVQLGWAGTSTDTQYF
clone_size: .; cdr3_length: 13; d_call: .; j_call: TRBJ2-1; v_call: TRBV19; cdr3_nt: TGTGCCAGTAGTATTCTGGGGAGATGGGAGCAGTTCTTC; cdr3_aa: CASSILGRWEQFF
clone_size: .; cdr3_length: 16; d_call: TRBD1; j_call: TRBJ2-2; v_call: TRBV27; cdr3_nt: TGTGCCAGCAGTTTCGTAGGGACAGGGGACACCGGGGAGCTGTTTTTT; cdr3_aa: CASSFVGTGDTGELFF
clone_size: .; cdr3_length: 15; d_call: TRBD1; j_call: TRBJ1-1; v_call: TRBV6-7; cdr3_nt: TGTGCCAGCAATACAGGGGATGGCATGAACACTGAAGCTTTCTTT; cdr3_aa: CASNTGDGMNTEAFF
clone_size: .; cdr3_length: 15; d_call: .; j_call: TRBJ2-3; v_call: TRBV30; cdr3_nt: TGTGCCTCGAGTGGAGGGCGGGCCTACACAGATACGCAGTATTTT; cdr3_aa: CASSGGRAYTDTQYF
clone_size: .; cdr3_length: 20; d_call: .; j_call: TRBJ1-4; v_call: TRBV28; cdr3_nt: TGTGCCAGCAGCCCTTTCCTTAAGCGGACAGTGGACGAGCTTAATGAAAAACTGTTTTTT; cdr3_aa: CASSPFLKRTVDELNEKLFF
clone_size: .; cdr3_length: 15; d_call: TRBD2; j_call: TRBJ2-7; v_call: TRBV28; cdr3_nt: TGTGCCAGCAGAGAGCAACTAGCGGGTTCCTACGAGCAGTACTTC; cdr3_aa: CASREQLAGSYEQYF
clone_size: .; cdr3_length: 15; d_call: TRBD2; j_call: TRBJ2-7; v_call: TRBV9; cdr3_nt: TGTGCCAGCAGCGTGGGGACTAGCGGATCCTACGAGCAGTACTTC; cdr3_aa: CASSVGTSGSYEQYF
clone_size: .; cdr3_length: 14; d_call: .; j_call: TRBJ1-2; v_call: TRBV5-5; cdr3_nt: TGTGCCAGCAGCGGTGGGGCGGTCAACTATGGCTACACCTTC; cdr3_aa: CASSGGAVNYGYTF
clone_size: .; cdr3_length: 17; d_call: TRBD2; j_call: TRBJ2-3; v_call: TRBV11-3; cdr3_nt: TGTGCCAGCAGCTTAGCGTGGGGGGAGGGTGGGACAGATACGCAGTATTTT; cdr3_aa: CASSLAWGEGGTDTQYF
clone_size: .; cdr3_length: 13; d_call: .; j_call: TRBJ2-1; v_call: TRBV10-1; cdr3_nt: TGCGCCAGCAGTGATGCAGTCTACAATGAGCAGTTCTTC; cdr3_aa: CASSDAVYNEQFF
clone_size: .; cdr3_length: 15; d_call: .; j_call: TRBJ1-1; v_call: TRBV9; cdr3_nt: TGTGCCAGCAGCCTCGGGGGGTTAAGTTACACTGAAGCTTTCTTT; cdr3_aa: CASSLGGLSYTEAFF
clone_size: .; cdr3_length: 13; d_call: TRBD1; j_call: TRBJ1-2; v_call: TRBV6-5; cdr3_nt: TGTGCCAGCAGTTACAGGGGGCACTATGGCTACACCTTC; cdr3_aa: CASSYRGHYGYTF
clone_size: .; cdr3_length: 14; d_call: .; j_call: TRBJ1-1; v_call: TRBV5-6; cdr3_nt: TGTGCCAGCAGCTTGTTGGGAGGGGACACTGAAGCTTTCTTT; cdr3_aa: CASSLLGGDTEAFF
clone_size: .; cdr3_length: 17; d_call: TRBD1; j_call: TRBJ2-7; v_call: TRBV10-1; cdr3_nt: TGCGCCAGCAGGGGTGGGACCCCCGGGACAGCCATCTACGAGCAGTACTTC; cdr3_aa: CASRGGTPGTAIYEQYF
clone_size: .; cdr3_length: 15; d_call: TRBD1; j_call: TRBJ1-2; v_call: TRBV5-5; cdr3_nt: TGTGCCAGCAGCCCCACCACAGGGGTTAACTATGGCTACACCTTC; cdr3_aa: CASSPTTGVNYGYTF
clone_size: .; cdr3_length: 15; d_call: TRBD2; j_call: TRBJ2-2; v_call: TRBV18; cdr3_nt: TGTGCCAGCTCACCTATACTAGCGCAACACGGGGAGCTGTTTTTT; cdr3_aa: CASSPILAQHGELFF